The 27 T cell receptor beta chains reported below all come from one sample, sequenced in a study of blood T cells in healthy people across ages. A sample-barcoded 5' primer and a J-beta primer mix were used in a second PCR of roughly 7 to 11 cycles. One entry per CDR3 protein, called by TCRdb with MiXCR from the 5' RACE reads. This table has over a million distinct CDR3 sequences, 40% to 45% appearing once. The sequenced material came from blood. These receptors were taken from a woman between 18 and 29 years old in good health.

The chain couples TRBV6-1 to TRBJ2-4; 9 positions match TRBD1. Germline V lookup: CDR1 MNHNS, CDR2 SASEGT. The CDR3 runs 15 residues. Germline trimming cut 2 bases from V and 13 bases from J; bases unmatched to any gene: 12. The CDR3 nucleotides are TGTGCCAGCAGTGAAAACTACAGGGGGCGACGGGAGCAGTACTTC. Encoded protein: CASSENYRGRREQYF.

Note on this clonotype: Compared with germline, one end of the junction differs, possibly owing to a read error. This rearrangement joins TRBV10-3 to TRBJ2-1; maybe TRBD1 (5 bases). The CDR3 loop spans 11 amino acids. Germline CDR1 and CDR2: ENHRY and SYGVKD. The CDR3, as DNA: TGTGCCGTCAGGGTGCAGAATGAGCAGTTCTTC. It codes for CAVRVQNEQFF.

This clonotype has just a few counts. This sequence joins TRBV27 and TRBJ2-1, with a tentative D call TRBD1 (5 bases). The germline V gene encodes CDR1 MNHEY and CDR2 SMNVEV (reference sequence). V was cut by 6 bases and J by 0 bases, with 12 bases left in between. The CDR3 has 15 amino acids. The DNA of the CDR3 is TGTGCCAGCAGGACAGAAACAGCCTCCTACAATGAGCAGTTCTTC. It specifies CASRTETASYNEQFF.

V gene TRBV7-9 combines with J gene TRBJ2-7, with a weak D call TRBD2 (6 bases). The V and J ends lost 5 bases and 5 bases respectively, with 19 bases between them. Germline V gives CDR1 SEHNR, CDR2 FQNEAQ (reference sequence). This CDR3 spans 15 amino acids. The CDR3 protein is CASSLWTGEADEQYF. The CDR3 bases are TGTGCCAGCAGCCTTTGGACGGGAGAAGCCGACGAGCAGTACTTC. Together with reference TRBV7-9 and TRBJ2-7, the CDR3 gives the full variable domain: DTGVSQNPRHKITKRGQNVTFRCDPISEHNRLYWYRQTLGQGPEFLTYFQNEAQLEKSRLLSDRFSAERPKGSFSTLEIQRTEQGDSAMYLCASSLWTGEADEQYFGPGTRLTVT.

This clonotype has just a few counts. The chain couples TRBV20-1 to TRBJ2-7, with D uncertain. CDR3 length: 15 amino acids. Germline CDR1 is DFQATT and CDR2 is SNEGSKA (reference sequence). V lost 0 bases, J lost 6 bases, and 18 bases lay in between. This chain's CDR3 is CSARDAQTLVAEQYF. In DNA form, the CDR3 reads TGCAGTGCTAGAGATGCCCAGACACTTGTCGCCGAGCAGTACTTC.

This clonotype was seen a few times. This rearrangement joins TRBV9 to TRBJ2-5; D perhaps matches TRBD1 (5 bases). CDR1 is SGDLS and CDR2 is YYNGEE in the germline V gene. This CDR3 spans 14 amino acids. The germline V and J ends were trimmed by 3 bases and 1 base, with 10 bases remaining between them. The CDR3 here is CASSEAGSQETQYF. The DNA for the CDR3 is TGTGCCAGCAGCGAGGCAGGGTCCCAAGAGACCCAGTACTTC.

This rearrangement joins TRBV20-1 to TRBJ2-5; no definite D call. Between the trimmed V and J ends, which lost 6 bases and 1 base, there was a span of 15 bases. Germline lookup yields CDR1 DFQATT and CDR2 SNEGSKA (reference sequence). CDR3 length equals 14 residues. CDR3 in DNA: TGCAGTGCCTCCATCGCACGGACCCAAGAGACCCAGTACTTC. This sequence encodes CSASIARTQETQYF.

The chain recombines TRBV7-2 with TRBJ2-7; no firm D call. CDR1 and CDR2 (germline): SGHTA, FQGNSA. The length of the CDR3 is 14 residues. Trimming took off 2 bases at V and 3 bases at J, with 11 bases between the two ends. CDR3 coding DNA: TGTGCCAGCAGCTTATCGGCCAGCCTCTACGAGCAGTACTTC. This codes for CASSLSASLYEQYF.

This clonotype was counted a few times. The chain uses TRBV6-5 and TRBJ2-5; TRBD2 matches at 8 bases. The CDR3 has 14 residues. CDR1 and CDR2 from the germline V gene are MNHEY and SVGAGI. Germline trimming cut 6 bases from V and 0 bases from J; bases unmatched to any gene: 3. CDR3 region: CASRERGYQETQYF. The CDR3 DNA reads TGTGCCAGCAGGGAGCGGGGGTACCAAGAGACCCAGTACTTC.

This clonotype was seen only a few times. The V and J genes are TRBV7-2 and TRBJ1-2, with D perhaps TRBD1 (6 bases). The V and J ends lost 1 base and 0 bases respectively, with 21 bases between them. Germline V gene lookup returns CDR1 SGHTA and CDR2 FQGNSA. The CDR3 totals 19 residues. In DNA form, the CDR3 reads TGTGCCAGCAGCTTAGACTGGGTCAGGGGTCCCTCAGCTAACTATGGCTACACCTTC. It codes for CASSLDWVRGPSANYGYTF. Full variable domain (rest looked up from reference TRBV7-2 and TRBJ1-2): GAGVSQSPSNKVTEKGKDVELRCDPISGHTALYWYRQSLGQGLEFLIYFQGNSAPDKSGLPSDRFSAERTGGSVSTLTIQRTQQEDSAVYLCASSLDWVRGPSANYGYTFGSGTRLTVV.

This clonotype was seen once. The chain links TRBV7-2 to TRBJ1-4; D remains unclear. V lost 3 bases, J lost 4 bases, and 9 bases lay in between. The CDR3 runs 14 residues. The germline V gene has CDR1 SGHTA and CDR2 FQGNSA. The CDR3 DNA reads as TGTGCCAGCAGCTTTAGGACTAATAATGAAAAACTGTTTTTT. Translating gives CASSFRTNNEKLFF. Full variable domain (rest looked up from reference TRBV7-2 and TRBJ1-4): GAGVSQSPSNKVTEKGKDVELRCDPISGHTALYWYRQSLGQGLEFLIYFQGNSAPDKSGLPSDRFSAERTGGSVSTLTIQRTQQEDSAVYLCASSFRTNNEKLFFGSGTQLSVL.

Worth noting for this clonotype: One junction end disagrees with the germline gene, perhaps due to a read error. The chain links TRBV5-1 to TRBJ2-3; 7 bases fit TRBD1. The CDR3 loop spans 18 amino acids. Germline CDR1 is SGHRS and CDR2 is YFSETQ. DNA for the CDR3: TGCGCCAGCAGCTTGCCAGGGACAGATCTTTCTAGCACAGAGACGCAGTATTTT. Translated, it gives CASSLPGTDLSSTETQYF.

The chain couples TRBV20-1 to TRBJ2-5, with 9 bases that match TRBD2. Germline CDR1 and CDR2: DFQATT and SNEGSKA (reference sequence). After removal of 4 bases from V and 2 bases from J, the junction contained 8 bases not matched to a gene. This CDR3 comprises 15 residues. Here the CDR3 reads CSATLVAGVQETQYF. CDR3 DNA sequence: TGCAGTGCTACCTTAGTAGCGGGAGTACAAGAGACCCAGTACTTC.

The chain is built from TRBV30 and TRBJ2-3, with 7 bases fitting TRBD2. CDR3 size: 16 residues. With 1 base clipped from V and 2 bases from J, the junction kept 9 bases outside the gene matches. Germline CDR1 GTSNPN, CDR2 SVGIG (reference sequence). The CDR3 bases are TGTGCCTGGAGTGCCCTGGGGCGGGGGATCACAGATACGCAGTATTTT. This encodes CAWSALGRGITDTQYF.

This clonotype was observed a few times. The chain couples TRBV5-1 to TRBJ2-1; D is ambiguous. CDR1 and CDR2 (germline): SGHRS, YFSETQ. Deletions cut 4 bases from V and 6 bases from J, with 17 bases between. The CDR3 runs 15 residues. The CDR3 loop reads CASSTGRASSNEQFF. The CDR3 DNA reads as TGCGCCAGCAGCACGGGTAGGGCTAGTAGCAATGAGCAGTTCTTC.

This chain links TRBV9 with TRBJ2-1; 14 bases fit TRBD2. V lost 3 bases to trimming and J lost 5 bases; unmatched junction nucleotides: 10. Germline CDR1 reads SGDLS; CDR2 reads YYNGEE. The CDR3 totals 18 residues. The CDR3 is CASSGWTSGRHTHNEQFF. CDR3 DNA: TGTGCCAGCAGCGGGTGGACTAGCGGGAGGCACACACACAATGAGCAGTTCTTC.

The chain uses TRBV20-1 and TRBJ2-3; TRBD2 matches 10 bases. Per the germline V gene, CDR1 is DFQATT and CDR2 is SNEGSKA (reference sequence). This CDR3 contains 15 residues. The CDR3 coding sequence is TGCAGACTCTCCCCGGGACTAGCGAGCACAGATACGCAGTATTTT. Its protein product is CRLSPGLASTDTQYF.

About this clonotype: Being one base from a much bigger clone, this may be a read error. This chain joins TRBV20-1 and TRBJ2-1, with 9 bases lining up with TRBD2. This CDR3 comprises 16 residues. CDR1 is DFQATT and CDR2 is SNEGSKA in the germline V gene (reference sequence). V shed 0 bases and J 2 bases; nucleotides not matched to a gene: 5. CDR3 DNA sequence: TGCAGTGCTAGAGACGCGGGGGGGAGCCCCTACAATGAGCAGTTCTTC. Its protein is CSARDAGGSPYNEQFF.

The chain combines TRBV25-1 with TRBJ2-1, with D hard to call. The CDR3 has 14 residues. CDR1 and CDR2 (germline): MGHDK, SYGVNS. V dropped 7 bases and J dropped 3 bases, with 13 bases sitting between them. The CDR3: CASNGMGNYNEQFF. CDR3 nucleotides: TGTGCCAGCAATGGGATGGGGAACTACAATGAGCAGTTCTTC.

Comments on this clonotype: A much larger clone differs from this one at a single base, so this may be a read error. The genes are TRBV12-3 or TRBV12-4 and TRBJ2-1, with TRBD2 identical over 7 bases. The CDR3 runs 15 residues. V shed 4 bases, J shed 0 bases, and the junction held 3 bases outside the gene matches. The CDR3 nucleotides read TGTGCCAGCAGTTGCGGGAGCAGCTCCTACAATGAGCAGTTCTTC. Its translation is CASSCGSSSYNEQFF.

This clonotype occurred a few times. The genes are TRBV7-8 and TRBJ1-2; possibly TRBD1 for D (5 bases). In germline, CDR1 is SGHVS, CDR2 FQNEAQ. This CDR3 is built from 14 residues. The ends were cut back, 8 bases at V and 4 bases at J, with 17 bases in the middle. For the CDR3, the DNA is TGTGCCAGCGGCAACCAGGGATTCGGCTATGGCTACACCTTC. Encoded protein: CASGNQGFGYGYTF.

The V call is TRBV7-2, the J call TRBJ2-1; 12 nucleotides agree with TRBD1. The CDR3 runs 15 residues. CDR1 is SGHTA, CDR2 FQGNSA, per germline. Trimming took 10 bases from V and 9 from J; bases not matched to a gene: 13. Here the CDR3 DNA reads TGTGCCACCTCTTCCCGGGACAGGGGGCTCGGTGAGCAGTTCTTC. This codes for CATSSRDRGLGEQFF.

The chain joins TRBV6-1 to TRBJ2-7; D may correspond to TRBD1 or TRBD2 (5 bases each). With 0 bases removed from V and 7 bases from J, the gap between germline ends came to 16 bases. This CDR3 contains 15 residues. The germline gives CDR1 MNHNS, CDR2 SASEGT. The CDR3: CASSEALPGTQEQYF. CDR3 bases: TGTGCCAGCAGTGAAGCGCTTCCCGGGACCCAGGAGCAGTACTTC.

V is TRBV7-2 and J is TRBJ1-1; D is unclear. Germline assignment: CDR1 SGHTA and CDR2 FQGNSA. The CDR3 spans 12 residues. Trimming removed 0 bases at V and 10 bases at J, with 9 bases between. The CDR3 DNA reads as TGTGCCAGCAGCTTAGCTGCCCCCCCAGCTTTCTTT. The encoded protein is CASSLAAPPAFF.

The chain joins TRBV7-9 to TRBJ1-1, with D uncertain. The V end was cut by 7 bases, the J end by 1 base, with 13 bases between. This CDR3 spans 14 amino acids. CDR1 and CDR2 from the germline V gene are SEHNR and FQNEAQ (reference sequence). The CDR3, as DNA: TGTGCCAGCAAACCTATGGCGCAGAACACTGAAGCTTTCTTT. This gives the protein CASKPMAQNTEAFF. Together with reference TRBV7-9 and TRBJ1-1, the CDR3 gives the full variable domain: DTGVSQNPRHKITKRGQNVTFRCDPISEHNRLYWYRQTLGQGPEFLTYFQNEAQLEKSRLLSDRFSAERPKGSFSTLEIQRTEQGDSAMYLCASKPMAQNTEAFFGQGTRLTVV.

This clonotype has only one observation. The V call is TRBV29-1, the J call TRBJ2-7; 8 nucleotides match TRBD1. The germline V gene has CDR1 SQVTM and CDR2 ANQGSEA. V dropped 6 bases and J dropped 3; count of bases not matched to a gene: 10. The CDR3 is 14 residues long. CDR3: CSVAAGGGIYEQYF. The CDR3, as DNA: TGCAGCGTGGCTGCAGGGGGCGGAATCTACGAGCAGTACTTC.

The chain has TRBV4-2 and TRBJ2-7, with TRBD2 as a possible D gene (6 bases). The length of the CDR3 is 16 residues. Trimming took 2 bases from V and 3 from J, leaving 17 bases between them. Germline V gives CDR1 LGHNA, CDR2 YNFKEQ. This CDR3 is CASSQSTSIPGYEQYF. In DNA, the CDR3 is TGTGCCAGCAGCCAAAGTACTAGCATACCGGGCTACGAGCAGTACTTC.